The 9 T cell receptor beta chains in this list originate from one sample, sequenced in a study of human T cells and chemical hapten exposure. Each CDR3 protein is one row after TCRdb ran MiXCR on the RACE reads. The table lists 150,000 to 200,000 distinct CDR3 sequences, about 20% of them singletons. Time point in this sample: patch test 1, 2 weeks after DPC sensitization. Described treatment: therapeutic diphenylcyclopropenone sensitization with weekly scalp DPC. The sequencing here drew on whole blood, taken in connection with sensitization to the hapten diphenylcyclopropenone (DPC). Source of these receptors: a woman aged 45-65 years with alopecia areata. Some clones in this sample may be carry-over from other donors' samples.

This clonotype was seen a few times. This sequence joins TRBV5-1 and TRBJ1-1; D gene unclear. The V and J ends lost 4 bases and 1 base respectively, with 11 bases between them. Looked up from germline, CDR1 is SGHRS and CDR2 is YFSETQ. There are 14 residues in the CDR3. The CDR3 here is CASSQASRNTEAFF. The CDR3, as DNA: TGCGCCAGCAGCCAGGCTTCAAGGAACACTGAAGCTTTCTTT.

The rearrangement links TRBV18 to TRBJ2-1; the match to TRBD2 covers 11 bases. The CDR3 spans 16 residues. The germline V gene has CDR1 KGHSH and CDR2 LQKENI. V was clipped by 5 bases and J by 4 bases; unmatched bases: 7. In DNA form, the CDR3 reads TGTGCCAGCTCATTAAAGACTAGCGGGGATTACAATGAGCAGTTCTTC. Translation gives CASSLKTSGDYNEQFF. The whole variable domain, remainder taken from reference TRBV18 and TRBJ2-1, is NAGVMQNPRHLVRRRGQEARLRCSPMKGHSHVYWYRQLPEEGLKFMVYLQKENIIDESGMPKERFSAEFPKEGPSILRIQQVVRGDSAAYFCASSLKTSGDYNEQFFGPGTRLTVL.

The chain combines TRBV5-1 with TRBJ2-5; 8 bases fit TRBD2. This CDR3 has 13 amino acids. Germline V gene data show CDR1 as SGHRS and CDR2 as YFSETQ. V shed 3 bases, J shed 8 bases, and the junction held 6 bases outside the gene matches. CDR3: CASSWGLGETQYF. The CDR3 DNA reads TGCGCCAGCAGCTGGGGACTAGGGGAAACCCAGTACTTC.

This clonotype has more than one count but fewer than ten. The rearrangement links TRBV20-1 to TRBJ2-5; D is ambiguous. The CDR3 sequence is 14 residues long. V was pared by 0 bases and J by 1 base, with 9 bases between. The V gene's germline CDR1 is DFQATT and CDR2 SNEGSKA (reference sequence). The CDR3 DNA reads as TGCAGTGCTAGAGAACCGCGCCCCCAAGAGACCCAGTACTTC. It encodes CSAREPRPQETQYF.

The chain employs TRBV7-9 and TRBJ1-3, with 8 positions matching TRBD1. CDR3 length: 15 amino acids. Germline V gives CDR1 SEHNR, CDR2 FQNEAQ (reference sequence). V trimming: 5 bases; J trimming: 5 bases; junction bases outside the gene matches: 8. For the CDR3, the DNA is TGTGCCAGCAGCGGGCAGGGGGCGAGAAGAAACACCATATATTTT. Translated: CASSGQGARRNTIYF.

This clonotype was detected ten times or more. The genes are TRBV24-1 and TRBJ1-2; 7 nucleotides match TRBD1. The CDR3 length is 16 residues. V was clipped by 5 bases and J by 6 bases; unmatched bases: 14. The germline CDR1 and CDR2 sequences are KGHDR and SFDVKD. CDR3 nucleotide sequence: TGTGCCACCAGTGGTATCGACAGGGACGGCGAAGATGGCTACACCTTC. Amino acid sequence: CATSGIDRDGEDGYTF.

The chain recombines TRBV11-2 with TRBJ2-7; 7 nucleotides agree with TRBD2. V was clipped by 0 bases and J by 5 bases; unmatched bases: 7. Germline-derived CDR1 and CDR2 are SGHAT and FQNNGV. The CDR3 is 15 residues long. The CDR3 DNA is TGTGCCAGCAGCTTAGAACGGCGGGAGTTCGACGAGCAGTACTTC. Protein sequence: CASSLERREFDEQYF.

The V call is TRBV11-2, the J call TRBJ1-5; D perhaps matches TRBD1 (6 bases). Trimming took 5 bases from V and 3 from J, leaving 11 bases between them. The length of the CDR3 is 14 residues. CDR1 is SGHAT and CDR2 is FQNNGV in the germline V gene. The CDR3 sequence is CASSRTADNQPQHF. In DNA, the CDR3 is TGTGCCAGCAGCCGGACAGCGGACAATCAGCCCCAGCATTTT.

The chain joins TRBV5-1 to TRBJ1-1, with D uncertain. The ends were cut back, 5 bases at V and 4 bases at J, with 15 bases in the middle. CDR3 length: 14 amino acids. The germline V gene has CDR1 SGHRS and CDR2 YFSETQ. CDR3 sequence reads: CASRAERRSTEAFF. CDR3 DNA: TGCGCCAGCAGGGCGGAAAGAAGGTCCACTGAAGCTTTCTTT.